This is a list of T cell receptor beta chains from one sample in a study of blood T cells in healthy people across ages. TCRdb reprocessed the 5' RACE reads with MiXCR, giving one entry per CDR3 protein. The repertoire holds 1.4 million to 1.5 million distinct CDR3 sequences, with around two fifths as singletons. The sequencing sample was made of blood. The receptors originated from a woman under 30 in good health. Both conserved end residues are part of each CDR3. A D gene is named only where the DNA matches it firmly. Clone sizes are given selectively: once, few, many, or a class where the clone is expanded.

TRBV9	.	TRBJ2-7	TRBD1	TGTGCCAGCAGCGTAGGGTCAGGGGGCGCGGGAAGCTCCTACGAGCAGTACTTC	CASSVGSGGAGSSYEQYF
TRBV6-2/TRBV6-3	.	TRBJ2-1	TRBD2	TGTGCCAGCCAGAGCGGGAGAATTCACAATGAGCAGTTCTTC	CASQSGRIHNEQFF
TRBV4-1	once	TRBJ1-1	.	TGCGCCAGCAGCCAAGATGGATTGGCGGCACGTGAAGCTTTCTTT	CASSQDGLAAREAFF
TRBV3-1	.	TRBJ2-7	TRBD2	TGTGCCAGCAGCCAAGCAGTGGCGGGGGGTTACGAGCAGTACTTC	CASSQAVAGGYEQYF
TRBV10-3	.	TRBJ2-7	.	TGTGCCATCAGTGATTCTAGCACCCCCTACGAGCAGTACTTC	CAISDSSTPYEQYF
TRBV20-1	.	TRBJ2-1	.	TGCAGTGCTAGTTTAGGTGGGGGCAATGAGCAGTTCTTC	CSASLGGGNEQFF
TRBV9	few	TRBJ1-5	TRBD1	TGTGCCAGCAGCGCGGGACAGGGGGGATCTCAGCCCCAGCATTTT	CASSAGQGGSQPQHF
TRBV14	few	TRBJ2-1	TRBD2	TGTGCCAGCAGCCAAAATAGCGGGAGTGGTTACAATGAGCAGTTCTTC	CASSQNSGSGYNEQFF
TRBV10-3	.	TRBJ2-5	TRBD1	TGTGCCAGCGGGACAGGGGAAGAGACCCAGTACTTC	CASGTGEETQYF
TRBV7-9	.	TRBJ2-6	TRBD2	TGTGCCAGCAGCTTACGGACAAGGGAGGGCAACGTCCTGACTTTC	CASSLRTREGNVLTF
TRBV29-1	few	TRBJ1-2	TRBD1	TGCAGCCTAGGACAGGGGTATGGCTACACCTTC	CSLGQGYGYTF
TRBV6-5	few	TRBJ2-5	TRBD2	TGTGCCAGCAACCGACTAGCGGGAGTGATGGAGACCCAGTACTTC	CASNRLAGVMETQYF
TRBV10-3	few	TRBJ2-7	TRBD1	TGTGCCATCAGTGAGCCTGGACAGGGTGGCGAGCAGTACTTC	CAISEPGQGGEQYF
TRBV6-1	few	TRBJ2-7	TRBD1	TGTGCCAGTGACTCGGGACAGAAGAACTACGAGCAGTACTTC	CASDSGQKNYEQYF
TRBV3-1	.	TRBJ2-7	TRBD2	TGTGCCAGCAGCCAAGATCGAGCCCTAGCGGGGGGGAGGTACGAGCAGTACTTC	CASSQDRALAGGRYEQYF
TRBV5-6	.	TRBJ2-3	.	TGTGCCAGCAGCTTCGGGCTAGTGGCAGATACGCAGTATTTT	CASSFGLVADTQYF
TRBV20-1	.	TRBJ2-7	.	TGCAGTGCTAGAGATCCAGGGGTAGGGTGGGAGCAGTACTTC	CSARDPGVGWEQYF
TRBV7-9	many	TRBJ2-7	TRBD1	TGTGCCAGCAGTTTGGGGCAGGGGGACGAGCAGTACTTC	CASSLGQGDEQYF
TRBV20-1	.	TRBJ1-1	.	TGCAGTGCTAGCCAGGGGATGACTGAAGCTTTCTTT	CSASQGMTEAFF
TRBV5-4	.	TRBJ2-5	TRBD2	TGTGCCAGCACTTCTAGTACAGCTAGCGGCGGCCAAGAGACCCAGTACTTC	CASTSSTASGGQETQYF
TRBV4-1	many	TRBJ1-2	TRBD1	TGCGCCAGCAGCCAAGAGACCGGGACAGGGGGCGATGGCTACACCTTC	CASSQETGTGGDGYTF
TRBV4-1	.	TRBJ2-2	TRBD1	TGCGCCAGCAGCAGAACGACAGGGTCCAGTGTGGGCGGGGAGCTGTTTTTT	CASSRTTGSSVGGELFF
TRBV29-1	.	TRBJ1-1	.	TGCAGCGTTGAAGATCGGGCAGGGAAAGCTTTCTTT	CSVEDRAGKAFF
TRBV19	.	TRBJ2-7	.	TGTGCCAGTAGTATGGGGTGGGGCGGCGAGCAGTACTTC	CASSMGWGGEQYF
TRBV28	few	TRBJ2-3	TRBD1	TGTGCCAGTTCTACCGGGACAGGGGGAGGTACGCAGTATTTT	CASSTGTGGGTQYF
TRBV15	.	TRBJ1-5	TRBD1	TGTGCCACCAGCAGAGATTTGGGACAGAATCAGCCCCAGCATTTT	CATSRDLGQNQPQHF
TRBV12-3/TRBV12-4	many	TRBJ2-7	TRBD1	TGTGCCAGCAGTTACTCGGACAGGGCGGACGAGCAGTACTTC	CASSYSDRADEQYF
TRBV12-3/TRBV12-4	few	TRBJ1-5	TRBD1	TGTGCCAGCAACCAGGGGGCGGGTCAGCCCCAGCATTTT	CASNQGAGQPQHF
TRBV3-1	.	TRBJ2-2	TRBD1	TGTGCCAGCAGCCACCCAGAGGGGACAGGGGGCCGAGGGGAGCTGTTTTTT	CASSHPEGTGGRGELFF
TRBV7-2	.	TRBJ1-2	.	TGTGCCAGCAGCGTTAACAGGGAGGGCTACACCTTC	CASSVNREGYTF
TRBV12-3/TRBV12-4	.	TRBJ2-7	.	TGTGCCAGCAGTTTAGGTGGGACACAGAACTACGAGCAGTACTTC	CASSLGGTQNYEQYF
TRBV7-9	.	TRBJ2-1	TRBD2	TGTGCCAGCAGCACAAGCGGGGGCCCTACCTACAATGAGCAGTTCTTC	CASSTSGGPTYNEQFF
TRBV6-1	.	TRBJ1-1	.	TGTGCCAGCAGTGAATGGGGAACTGAAGCTTTCTTT	CASSEWGTEAFF
TRBV10-2	.	TRBJ1-5	.	TGCGCCAGCAAGTTAGAGGGTTTAAGCAATCAGCCCCAGCATTTT	CASKLEGLSNQPQHF
TRBV15	.	TRBJ2-1	.	TGTGCCACCAGCAGAGATGGTAGCGGCCTCAATGAGCAGTTCTTT	CATSRDGSGLNEQFF
TRBV28	.	TRBJ2-7	TRBD1	TGTGCCAGCAGTGACCAGATCGATACCGGGACAGGGGTAAACAATGAGCAGTACTTC	CASSDQIDTGTGVNNEQYF
TRBV7-9	.	TRBJ1-2	.	TGTGCCAGCAGCTTAGTAACGGGGTACTATGGCTACACCTTC	CASSLVTGYYGYTF
TRBV3-1	few	TRBJ2-7	.	TGTGCCAGCAGCCAATCCCGGACCCCTAGCGACCACGAGCAGTACTTC	CASSQSRTPSDHEQYF
TRBV20-1	few	TRBJ2-1	TRBD2	TGCAGTGCTAGCCAACCGGGACTAGCGGATTACAATGAGCAGTTCTTC	CSASQPGLADYNEQFF